The clone carrying this T cell receptor beta chain was detected a few times. Its target is not known. The authors reverse transcribed all of the isolated RNA, so sequencing captured expressed TCRB transcripts. Sequencing was performed with immunoSEQ multiplex PCR; in TCRdb, only in-frame clones are kept and a portion is missing. The repertoire has 130,000 or so clones, around a sixth of them found once; the top ten carry roughly 2.5%. The data derive from a study of beta chain features in type 1 diabetes. Across the study: Comparable age, gender and cell yields were observed in patients relative to healthy donors.

V lost 11 bases to trimming and J lost 7 bases, with 24 bases between them. There are 15 residues in the CDR3. The V gene's germline CDR1 is LNHDA and CDR2 SQIVND (reference sequence). General study results and limits: A moderate, significant TCRB CDR3 shortening appeared in type 1 diabetes across four CD4+ subsets. Resolution of whether HLA type affects TCRB rearrangement was not achieved here.

Cells sorted by CD45RO/CCR7/CD25/CD127/CD95/CD27 comprised CD4+ naive, central memory, regulatory and stem cell-like memory cells. Purities in excess of 98% were seen in all sorted populations. This TCR derives from a man between 18 and 29 years old with type 1 diabetes. This rearrangement joins TRBV19 to TRBJ2-1; a possible D gene is TRBD2 (6 bases). Sequencing used central memory CD4+ T cells from blood. The CDR3 DNA sequence: TGTGCCTCCCAAGGTTACGGACTAACTCTGAATGAGCAGTTCTTC. It specifies CASQGYGLTLNEQFF.